These 2 T cell receptor beta chains were sequenced from one sample in a study of shared clonotypes between healthy human individuals. Data came from immunoSEQ multiplex PCR; TCRdb stores just in-frame clones and leaves some out. Here the sample spans approximately 2,300,000 clones, just under 95% being singletons. Sample: naive CD4+ T cells from PBMCs. Subset denoted: CD45RA+ positively selected. These receptors came from a man aged 18 to 30 in good health. Some clones in this sample may be carry-over from other donors' samples.

The rearrangement links TRBV7-2 to TRBJ2-3; no definite D call. Germline-derived CDR1 and CDR2 are SGHTA and FQGNSA. The CDR3 loop spans 14 amino acids. V was trimmed by 5 bases and J by 2 bases, leaving 11 bases between them. CDR3 sequence (DNA): TGTGCCAGCAGCCCTAGGCAGGCCACAGATACGCAGTATTTT. As protein: CASSPRQATDTQYF.

CDR3 sequence (DNA): TGTGCCAGCAGTGAAGGAGTGGGGACAGGTCTTAAAGCTTTCTTT. As protein: CASSEGVGTGLKAFF. The V and J genes are TRBV2 and TRBJ1-1; 8 nucleotides line up with TRBD1. The CDR3 consists of 15 residues. Per the germline V gene, CDR1 is SNHLY and CDR2 is FYNNEI. The V segment lost 1 base and the J segment 9 bases; nucleotides outside the gene matches: 10.